These 25 T cell receptor beta chains were sequenced from one sample in a study of beta chain features in type 1 diabetes. These receptors' targets are unknown. Expressed TCRB transcripts were sequenced, since all the RNA that had been isolated was reverse transcribed. TCRdb's copy holds only in-frame clones and misses some; the assay was immunoSEQ multiplex PCR. This sample has 600,000 or so clones, with roughly an eighth found just once. Study-wide results and caveats: People with Type 1 diabetes carried modestly yet significantly shorter TCRB CDR3s in all four CD4+ subsets.

Material for sequencing was naive CD4+ T cells from blood. These receptor sequences come from a man younger than 30 with type 1 diabetes.

This clone has a single count. Other DNA sequences within the sample encode an identical CDR3. The chain uses TRBV6-5 and TRBJ2-5; unclear D gene. The germline V gene encodes CDR1 MNHEY and CDR2 SVGAGI. This CDR3 comprises 13 residues. V was shortened by 2 bases and J by 2 bases, with 6 bases between the two germline ends. CDR3 in DNA: TGTGCCAGCAGTTACCGGAATCAAGAGACCCAGTACTTC. The encoded protein is CASSYRNQETQYF.

The gene calls are TRBV29-1 and TRBJ2-3, with 12 bases identical to TRBD2. The CDR3 sequence is 15 residues long. From germline, CDR1 is SQVTM and CDR2 ANQGSEA. V lost 5 bases, J lost 3 bases, and 6 bases stayed unmatched. The CDR3 reads CSVLPSGGATDTQYF. The CDR3 DNA follows: TGCAGCGTTCTGCCTAGCGGGGGGGCAACAGATACGCAGTATTTT.

As for this clone: The sample contains more than one DNA sequence encoding this CDR3. J is TRBJ1-5 and V is TRBV5-6; D gene ambiguous. Germline V gene lookup returns CDR1 SGHDT and CDR2 YYEEEE. This CDR3 has 14 residues. V lost 2 bases and J lost 0, with 6 bases in between. The CDR3 is CASSFRGSNQPQHF. DNA for the CDR3: TGTGCCAGCAGCTTCCGGGGTAGCAATCAGCCCCAGCATTTT.

The count of this clone is one. The chain recombines TRBV5-4 with TRBJ2-3, with D maybe TRBD1 (5 bases). Trimming removed 2 bases from V and 4 bases from J, with 8 bases in between. Germline V gene data show CDR1 as SGHNT and CDR2 as YYREEE (reference sequence). The CDR3 is 13 amino acids. CDR3 DNA sequence: TGTGCCAGCAGCTTTGGGGCCCCAGATACGCAGTATTTT. Its protein product is CASSFGAPDTQYF.

This clone occurred a few times. The chain recombines TRBV28 with TRBJ1-6; a possible D gene is TRBD1 (6 bases). Germline V gene lookup returns CDR1 MDHEN and CDR2 SYDVKM. V was cut by 2 bases and J by 7 bases, with 9 bases left in between. The length of the CDR3 is 14 residues. The CDR3 protein is CASSLAQGNSPLHF. As DNA, the CDR3 is TGTGCCAGCAGTTTAGCGCAGGGGAATTCACCCCTCCACTTT.

This clone was detected only a few times. The chain joins TRBV10-3 to TRBJ2-4, with D unclear. Per germline, CDR1 ENHRY and CDR2 SYGVKD. The V end was cut by 2 bases, the J end by 0 bases, with 8 bases between. CDR3 length equals 15 residues. Here the CDR3 reads CAISEPALAKNIQYF. For the CDR3, the DNA is TGTGCCATCAGTGAGCCAGCTCTAGCCAAAAACATTCAGTACTTC.

As regards this clone: Other nucleotide sequences in the sample specify the same CDR3. V gene TRBV29-1 combines with J gene TRBJ2-1; the D is unclear. The CDR3 has 10 residues. The germline CDR1 and CDR2 sequences are SQVTM and ANQGSEA. Trimming shortened V by 4 bases and J by 5 bases, and 3 bases separated the two germline ends. For the CDR3, the DNA is TGCAGCGTTGGGGACAATGAGCAGTTCTTC. The encoded protein is CSVGDNEQFF.

Remarks on this clone: The same CDR3 can be traced to other DNA sequences in this sample. The chain uses TRBV5-6 and TRBJ1-2; TRBD1 aligns across 10 bases. Trimming at V came to 4 bases and at J to 6 bases, leaving 3 bases not matched to a gene. The germline gives CDR1 SGHDT, CDR2 YYEEEE. There are 13 residues in the CDR3. The CDR3 sequence is CASSTGTGDGYTF. The CDR3, as DNA: TGTGCCAGCAGCACAGGGACAGGGGATGGCTACACCTTC. The full variable domain, with the rest looked up from reference TRBV5-6 and TRBJ1-2, is DAGVTQSPTHLIKTRGQQVTLRCSPKSGHDTVSWYQQALGQGPQFIFQYYEEEERQRGNFPDRFSGHQFPNYSSELNVNALLLGDSALYLCASSTGTGDGYTFGSGTRLTVV.

The V and J genes are TRBV10-3 and TRBJ2-1; no firm D call. From germline, CDR1 is ENHRY and CDR2 SYGVKD. V lost 0 bases, J lost 2 bases, and 11 bases lay in between. The CDR3 sequence is 16 residues long. CDR3 in DNA: TGTGCCATCAGTGAGTCTACGGGTAGAACCTACAATGAGCAGTTCTTC. Encoded protein: CAISESTGRTYNEQFF.

This CDR3 is CASSLVSTFLFNYGYTF. CDR3 nucleotides: TGTGCCAGCAGCTTAGTTAGCACCTTTCTCTTCAACTATGGCTACACCTTC. The chain links TRBV7-9 to TRBJ1-2; D uncertain. CDR1 is SEHNR and CDR2 is FQNEAQ in the germline V gene (reference sequence). V dropped 1 base and J dropped 2 bases, with 17 bases sitting between them. CDR3 length: 17 residues.

The chain's CDR3 is CASRPNSGGGEQYF. In nucleotides, the CDR3 is TGTGCCAGCAGACCTAATAGCGGGGGAGGCGAGCAGTACTTC. The chain uses TRBV7-2 and TRBJ2-7, with 9 bases matching TRBD2. CDR1 and CDR2 (germline): SGHTA, FQGNSA. This CDR3 has 14 residues. Germline trimming cut 6 bases from V and 6 bases from J; bases unmatched to any gene: 9.

The gene calls are TRBV5-6 and TRBJ2-4, with a tentative D call TRBD2 (5 bases). The CDR3 consists of 16 residues. In germline, CDR1 is SGHDT, CDR2 YYEEEE. V was cut by 4 bases and J by 6 bases, with 20 bases left in between. CDR3 sequence: CASSRALRALGNIQYF. CDR3 nucleotide sequence: TGTGCCAGCAGCCGGGCGCTGAGGGCTCTGGGAAACATTCAGTACTTC.

This clone has more than one count but fewer than ten. The chain joins TRBV7-9 to TRBJ1-2, with TRBD1 as a possible D gene (6 bases). Deletions cut 5 bases from V and 4 bases from J, with 14 bases between. CDR1 is SEHNR, CDR2 FQNEAQ, per germline (reference sequence). The CDR3 is 14 residues long. The CDR3 loop is CASSPRGNVYGYTF. Here the CDR3 DNA reads TGTGCCAGCAGCCCGAGGGGGAACGTCTATGGCTACACCTTC.

In its sample, this clone was seen a few times. V gene TRBV14 combines with J gene TRBJ2-3; D is ambiguous. The CDR3 has 14 residues. Trimming stripped 10 bases from V and 1 base from J, with 15 bases between. Germline V gives CDR1 SGHDN, CDR2 FVKESK. The DNA for the CDR3 is TGTGCCACCCTCCCACTTCGGGGCACAGATACGCAGTATTTT. This gives the protein CATLPLRGTDTQYF.

This clone was found a few times. V usage is TRBV7-9 and J usage is TRBJ1-3; maybe TRBD1 (5 bases). With 4 bases removed from V and 0 bases from J, the gap between germline ends came to 19 bases. Germline CDR1 reads SEHNR; CDR2 reads FQNEAQ (reference sequence). This CDR3 is 18 amino acids long. Here the CDR3 reads CASSSLGGRDGSGNTIYF. CDR3 sequence (DNA): TGTGCCAGCAGCTCCCTGGGAGGGCGGGACGGCTCTGGAAACACCATATATTTT.

The chain carries TRBV14 and TRBJ2-4, with D perhaps matching TRBD1 (5 bases). CDR1 is SGHDN and CDR2 is FVKESK in the germline V gene. The length of the CDR3 is 12 residues. Deletions cut 5 bases from V and 9 bases from J, with 11 bases between. CDR3 in DNA: TGTGCCAGCAGCTCGCATACAGGCATTCAGTACTTC. It yields the protein CASSSHTGIQYF.

The V gene is TRBV6-5, the J gene TRBJ2-1; tentative D call: TRBD1 (5 bases). The CDR3 totals 15 residues. CDR1 is MNHEY and CDR2 is SVGAGI in the germline V gene. V was shortened by 0 bases and J by 5 bases, with 11 bases between the two germline ends. The CDR3 bases are TGTGCCAGCAGTTACTCGGCGACAGCGAACAATGAGCAGTTCTTC. Protein product: CASSYSATANNEQFF.

As to this clone: Other DNA sequences in this sample translate to the same CDR3. The chain carries TRBV28 and TRBJ1-1; 9 bases map to TRBD1. The germline gives CDR1 MDHEN, CDR2 SYDVKM. The ends lost 6 bases at V and 5 bases at J; junction bases unmatched: 4. The CDR3 is made up of 13 amino acids. The CDR3 here is CASSSGQGTEAFF. For the CDR3, the DNA is TGTGCCAGCAGCTCAGGACAGGGGACTGAAGCTTTCTTT.

This clone turned up a few times. The rearrangement links TRBV23-1 to TRBJ2-7, with TRBD1 as a possible D gene (6 bases). TRBV23-1 is treated as an ORF (open reading frame) with a function not yet certain. V was cut by 1 base and J by 2 bases, with 15 bases left in between. The CDR3 runs 16 residues. CDR3 loop: CASSQFRGQTPYEQYF. DNA for the CDR3: TGCGCCAGCAGTCAATTCAGGGGACAAACTCCCTACGAGCAGTACTTC.

The rearrangement joins TRBV5-6 to TRBJ2-1; no clear D gene. This CDR3 has 10 amino acids. Deletions cut 4 bases from V and 11 bases from J, with 7 bases between. Looked up from germline, CDR1 is SGHDT and CDR2 is YYEEEE. The CDR3 spells CASSGNQQFF. The CDR3 coding sequence is TGTGCCAGCAGCGGGAATCAGCAGTTCTTC.

The chain joins TRBV29-1 to TRBJ1-2; D is unclear. The V end lost 1 base, the J end lost 4 bases, and 13 bases lay between the germline ends. The CDR3 spans 14 residues. Germline V gives CDR1 SQVTM, CDR2 ANQGSEA. This CDR3 reads CSVEVSGFGYGYTF. The DNA for the CDR3 is TGCAGCGTTGAAGTGTCGGGGTTCGGCTATGGCTACACCTTC. Full variable domain (remainder filled in from reference TRBV29-1 and TRBJ1-2): SAVISQKPSRDICQRGTSLTIQCQVDSQVTMMFWYRQQPGQSLTLIATANQGSEATYESGFVIDKFPISRPNLTFSTLTVSNMSPEDSSIYLCSVEVSGFGYGYTFGSGTRLTVV.

The table lists this clone with a few counts. The chain combines TRBV20-1 with TRBJ2-5; D is unresolved. The CDR3 contains 11 residues. The germline V and J ends were trimmed by 6 bases and 1 base, with 6 bases remaining between them. The germline gives CDR1 DFQATT, CDR2 SNEGSKA (reference sequence). CDR3 sequence (DNA): TGCAGTGCATGGCTCCAAGAGACCCAGTACTTC. It specifies CSAWLQETQYF.

The chain is built from TRBV5-1 and TRBJ2-3, with D perhaps TRBD2 (6 bases). This CDR3 is built from 16 residues. CDR1 and CDR2 (germline): SGHRS, YFSETQ. Trimming removed 1 base at V and 0 bases at J, with 12 bases between. CDR3 region: CASSLIGGASTDTQYF. In DNA form, the CDR3 reads TGCGCCAGCAGCTTGATAGGAGGGGCTAGCACAGATACGCAGTATTTT.

In its sample, this clone was seen a few times. The chain has TRBV25-1 and TRBJ2-5, with TRBD2 identical over 15 bases. From germline, CDR1 is MGHDK and CDR2 SYGVNS. The trim removed 3 bases at V and 5 bases at J, leaving 7 bases unmatched. The CDR3 is 17 residues long. This CDR3 is CASSDRTSGRAYETQYF. The CDR3 region has the DNA TGTGCCAGCAGTGACCGGACTAGCGGGAGGGCCTACGAGACCCAGTACTTC.

This clone showed up just a few times. The chain uses TRBV7-2 and TRBJ2-3; 8 positions match TRBD1. With V trimmed by 1 base and J by 4 bases, 16 bases remained unmatched. Germline V lookup: CDR1 SGHTA, CDR2 FQGNSA. CDR3 size: 19 residues. CDR3 region: CASSLGGQGVRETADTQYF. For the CDR3, the DNA is TGTGCCAGCAGCTTAGGTGGACAGGGAGTTAGGGAAACCGCAGATACGCAGTATTTT.